In its sample, the clone carrying this T cell receptor (beta chain) was seen a few times. Its target is unknown. Attached unique molecular identifiers marked individual cDNA molecules. TCRdb analysed the 5' RACE reads with MiXCR anew, one entry per CDR3 protein. The sample contains approximately 69,000 distinct CDR3 sequences, 12% of which appear only once. These data belong to a study of early T cells in non-severe SARS-CoV-2 infection. Study summary: Whole-blood bulk RNA, unsorted, was sequenced, and chains were unpaired. Study-level points and caveats: Comparison of clonotypes with VDJdb favored anti-spike CD8 responses while missing private and CD4 specificities.

The sequenced sample consisted of whole blood. This clonotype originated in an adult who was a healthcare worker with PCR-confirmed SARS-CoV-2 infection or an uninfected control (not recorded which).

The CDR3: CSAPVSTSGGTQYF. For the CDR3, the DNA is TGCAGTGCGCCAGTGTCGACTAGCGGGGGGACCCAGTACTTC. The genes are TRBV20-1 and TRBJ2-5; TRBD2 aligns across 12 bases. The CDR3 is 14 residues long. CDR1 and CDR2 (germline): DFQATT, SNEGSKA (reference sequence). J was trimmed by 7 bases and V by 6 bases; bases with no gene match: 9.